This TCR beta chain was found in a study of shared clonotypes between healthy human individuals. The overall study: Three plates were used per donor for CD4 naive, three for CD4 memory, two for CD8 naive and one for CD8 memory.

Some clones are missing from TCRdb's copy, which holds only in-frame ones; the method was immunoSEQ multiplex PCR. The sample shows around 2.1 million clones, roughly 91% of them seen only once. This CDR3 has 11 residues. V lost 2 bases and J 10 bases, leaving 7 bases between the germline ends. The germline CDR1 and CDR2 sequences are SGHDT and YYEEEE. Findings and caveats of the study: Donor clonotype sharing was expected to depend on sequencing depth.

Remarks on this clone: Its antigen is unidentified. The same CDR3 is also encoded by other DNA sequences in this sample.

The naive CD8 subset, CD45RO-negative cells positively selected for CCR7, excluded terminally differentiated effector memory CD45RA+ cells. The chain employs TRBV5-6 and TRBJ2-1; D uncertain. This clonotype originated in a man younger than 35 in good health. Some clones in this sample may be carry-over from other donors' samples. The sequencing sample was made of naive CD8+ T cells from PBMCs. CDR3 in DNA: TGTGCCAGCAGCTTAGGGTGGGAGCAGTTCTTC. Its translation: CASSLGWEQFF.